Below, 20 T cell receptor beta chains from the same sample are listed, as sequenced in a study of graft-versus-host responses after intestinal transplantation (dated by TCRdb to the early 2020s). Receptor amplification or capture employed the immunoSEQ multiplex PCR assay. This is the immuneACCESS table as TCRdb keeps it, with only in-frame sequences that have V and J called. A part of the clones is gone; compared with another copy, unresolved V genes explain less than half, and the rest is unexplained. The sample table records over 15,000 clones; 33% of these occur just once. Of the sample, around 3.7% is held by the ten largest clones. The time point label, read with the paper, signifies: cells obtained before transplantation from donor or recipient. The sequencing used alloreactive CD4+ T cells from a mixed lymphocyte reaction culture, collected before intestinal transplant. The sample's cell subset or site label, decoded: CFSE-low proliferating T cells sorted from roughly 6-day pre-transplant mixed lymphocyte reaction (GvH or HvG direction). Receptors were obtained from a human patient who received an intestinal transplant.

The chain carries TRBV5-1 and TRBJ2-2; 9 nucleotides align to TRBD2. V was pared by 4 bases and J by 3 bases, with 4 bases of the junction left unmatched. Germline V gene sequence: CDR1 SGHRS, CDR2 YFSETQ. CDR3 size: 15 residues. The CDR3 DNA follows: TGCGCCAGCAGCCAAGGACTAGCGTACACCGGGGAGCTGTTTTTT. Protein product: CASSQGLAYTGELFF.

This chain joins TRBV2 and TRBJ1-2, with 7 bases identical to TRBD1. The CDR3 covers 11 residues. V gave up 6 bases and J gave up 8 bases; unmatched junction bases: 3. Germline V CDR1 and CDR2: SNHLY, FYNNEI. CDR3 nucleotides: TGTGCCAGCAGCGACAGGGAAGGCTACACCTTC. Translating it yields CASSDREGYTF.

This clone was counted a few times. V usage is TRBV5-1 and J usage is TRBJ2-6; D remains ambiguous. The CDR3 length is 14 residues. Trimming left V 3 bases short and J 0 bases short, with 4 bases between. CDR1 and CDR2 (germline): SGHRS, YFSETQ. The DNA for the CDR3 is TGCGCCAGCAGCTCCACCTCTGGGGCCAACGTCCTGACTTTC. This codes for CASSSTSGANVLTF.

This clone appeared a few times. The chain carries TRBV7-6 and TRBJ2-1; unclear D gene. CDR3 size: 14 residues. The germline CDR1 and CDR2 sequences are SGHVS and FNYEAQ. V lost 1 base and J 10 bases, leaving 14 bases between the germline ends. The CDR3 loop is CASSLEVRGAEQFF. CDR3 in DNA: TGTGCCAGCAGCTTAGAAGTGCGCGGCGCGGAGCAGTTCTTC.

This clone was seen more than once but under ten times. The chain employs TRBV6-6 and TRBJ1-2; D perhaps matches TRBD1 (6 bases). The CDR3 loop spans 15 amino acids. Trimming removed 5 bases from V and 4 bases from J, with 17 bases in between. The germline gives CDR1 MNHNY, CDR2 SVGAGI (reference sequence). The CDR3 DNA reads TGTGCCAGCAGTCACCAACGGGACACCCGCTATGGCTACACCTTC. This encodes CASSHQRDTRYGYTF.

Relative to its sample, this clone is medium-sized. This rearrangement joins TRBV10-2 to TRBJ2-1; the match to TRBD2 covers 7 bases. This CDR3 region has 14 residues. The germline V gene encodes CDR1 WSHSY and CDR2 SAAADI. V shed 2 bases and J 10 bases; nucleotides not matched to a gene: 8. CDR3 protein: CASSEPPGGGEQFF. The CDR3 DNA follows: TGCGCCAGCAGTGAGCCTCCAGGCGGGGGAGAGCAGTTCTTC.

V is TRBV4-2 and J is TRBJ2-1; 9 nucleotides align to TRBD2. This CDR3 has 16 amino acids. The V gene's germline CDR1 is LGHNA and CDR2 YNFKEQ. The J segment lost 8 bases and the V segment lost 0 bases, leaving 8 bases of the junction unmatched. The CDR3 protein is CASSQDSLAGLYEQFF. CDR3 DNA: TGTGCCAGCAGCCAAGATAGTCTAGCGGGATTGTATGAGCAGTTCTTC.

The V gene is TRBV18, the J gene TRBJ2-1; 8 bases match TRBD2. Trimming at V came to 3 bases and at J to 3 bases, leaving 1 base not matched to a gene. CDR1 and CDR2 from the germline V gene are KGHSH and LQKENI. The length of the CDR3 is 14 residues. The CDR3, as DNA: TGTGCCAGCTCACCGGGACTAGACTACAATGAGCAGTTCTTC. Protein sequence: CASSPGLDYNEQFF.

V is TRBV5-1 and J is TRBJ2-2, with 10 nucleotides matching TRBD1. V gave up 4 bases and J gave up 3 bases; unmatched junction bases: 6. The germline V gene has CDR1 SGHRS and CDR2 YFSETQ. The CDR3 contains 16 residues. CDR3 DNA: TGCGCCAGCAGCGCGACCGGGACAGGGGACACCGGGGAGCTGTTTTTT. This translates into CASSATGTGDTGELFF.

The V gene is TRBV9, the J gene TRBJ2-5, with TRBD1 matching over 9 bases. Germline lookup yields CDR1 SGDLS and CDR2 YYNGEE. The CDR3 has 16 amino acids. J gave up 3 bases and V 4 bases, and 10 bases lay outside the gene matches. The CDR3 spells CASSLTQGAPEETQYF. The CDR3 coding sequence is TGTGCCAGCAGCCTAACACAGGGGGCGCCTGAAGAGACCCAGTACTTC. The variable domain in full, completed from reference TRBV9 and TRBJ2-5, reads DSGVTQTPKHLITATGQRVTLRCSPRSGDLSVYWYQQSLDQGLQFLIQYYNGEERAKGNILERFSAQQFPDLHSELNLSSLELGDSALYFCASSLTQGAPEETQYFGPGTRLLVL.

The genes are TRBV11-2 and TRBJ1-1; no definite D call. This CDR3 has 15 residues. The V end lost 5 bases, the J end lost 1 base, and 14 bases lay between the germline ends. The germline V gene has CDR1 SGHAT and CDR2 FQNNGV. The CDR3: CASSPDAGRNTEAFF. CDR3 coding DNA: TGTGCCAGCAGCCCCGATGCCGGGAGGAACACTGAAGCTTTCTTT. Full variable domain (rest looked up from reference TRBV11-2 and TRBJ1-1): EAGVAQSPRYKIIEKRQSVAFWCNPISGHATLYWYQQILGQGPKLLIQFQNNGVVDDSQLPKDRFSAERLKGVDSTLKIQPAKLEDSAVYLCASSPDAGRNTEAFFGQGTRLTVV.

Regarding this clone: A single base separates this from a much larger clone, so it may be a read error. V is TRBV5-1 and J is TRBJ2-4; D not resolved. The CDR3 has 12 residues. The V end lost 4 bases, the J end lost 9 bases, and 11 bases lay between the germline ends. Germline-derived CDR1 and CDR2 are SGHRS and YFSETQ. As DNA, the CDR3 is TGCGCCAGCAGCGAGAGAGAAAGCATTCAGTACTTC. It is translated as CASSERESIQYF.

This clone was seen a few times. The chain has TRBV18 and TRBJ2-7; the D gene is possibly TRBD1 (7 bases). Germline V gene sequence: CDR1 KGHSH, CDR2 LQKENI. The length of the CDR3 is 13 residues. V lost 3 bases and J lost 3, with 9 bases in between. The CDR3 spells CASSPRDSYEQYF. DNA of the CDR3: TGTGCCAGCTCACCGCGGGACAGCTACGAGCAGTACTTC. Complete variable domain (other parts from reference TRBV18 and TRBJ2-7): NAGVMQNPRHLVRRRGQEARLRCSPMKGHSHVYWYRQLPEEGLKFMVYLQKENIIDESGMPKERFSAEFPKEGPSILRIQQVVRGDSAAYFCASSPRDSYEQYFGPGTRLTVT.

This chain joins TRBV30 and TRBJ2-5, with 7 positions matching TRBD1. Germline CDR1 and CDR2: GTSNPN and SVGIG (reference sequence). The CDR3 runs to 14 residues. The trim removed 2 bases at V and 3 bases at J, leaving 6 bases unmatched. CDR3 sequence reads: CAWSQTGLKETQYF. The CDR3 nucleotides read TGTGCCTGGAGTCAGACAGGGTTGAAAGAGACCCAGTACTTC. The variable domain in full, completed from reference TRBV30 and TRBJ2-5, reads SQTIHQWPATLVQPVGSPLSLECTVEGTSNPNLYWYRQAAGRGLQLLFYSVGIGQISSEVPQNLSASRPQDRQFILSSKKLLLSDSGFYLCAWSQTGLKETQYFGPGTRLLVL.

This clone came up a few times. The chain is built from TRBV7-9 and TRBJ1-3; D unclear. The CDR3 length is 15 residues. Deletions cut 2 bases from V and 0 bases from J, with 8 bases between. Germline CDR1 reads SEHNR; CDR2 reads FQNEAQ (reference sequence). This chain's CDR3 is CASSLNRGSGNTIYF. The DNA of the CDR3 is TGTGCCAGCAGCTTAAATCGAGGCTCTGGAAACACCATATATTTT.

There are a few counts of this clone. This chain links TRBV11-1 with TRBJ2-3, with D unresolved. V lost 4 bases and J lost 1, with 12 bases in between. CDR3 size: 15 residues. Per germline, CDR1 SGHAT and CDR2 FQDESV (reference sequence). The CDR3 loop reads CASSSPSARTDTQYF. CDR3 DNA: TGTGCCAGCAGCTCGCCTTCAGCGCGCACAGATACGCAGTATTTT.

This clone has only a few counts. The rearrangement uses TRBV5-1 and TRBJ1-6, with D perhaps matching TRBD1 (5 bases). The V and J ends lost 0 bases and 9 bases respectively, with 16 bases between them. The CDR3 covers 16 residues. The germline V gene has CDR1 SGHRS and CDR2 YFSETQ. The CDR3 region is CASSLGGAVESSPLHF. The CDR3 DNA reads TGCGCCAGCAGCTTGGGAGGGGCGGTTGAGAGTTCACCCCTCCACTTT.

This clone is deemed medium-sized (0.01 to 0.1%). The gene calls are TRBV15 and TRBJ1-2; D is unclear. CDR1 is LNHNV, CDR2 YYDKDF, per germline (reference sequence). The CDR3 runs to 15 residues. The V end was cut by 1 base, the J end by 0 bases, with 9 bases between. CDR3 DNA: TGTGCCACCAGCAGAGGAACTCCTTCTAACTATGGCTACACCTTC. It specifies CATSRGTPSNYGYTF.

By its share, this clone is medium-sized. The V and J genes are TRBV19 and TRBJ1-1; D is uncertain. CDR1 is LNHDA and CDR2 is SQIVND in the germline V gene (reference sequence). V was clipped by 1 base and J by 0 bases, with 6 bases between them. This CDR3 has 14 residues. For the CDR3, the DNA is TGTGCCAGTAGTATAGTTGGGGTGAACACTGAAGCTTTCTTT. Its translation is CASSIVGVNTEAFF. Full variable domain (missing parts from reference TRBV19 and TRBJ1-1): DGGITQSPKYLFRKEGQNVTLSCEQNLNHDAMYWYRQDPGQGLRLIYYSQIVNDFQKGDIAEGYSVSREKKESFPLTVTSAQKNPTAFYLCASSIVGVNTEAFFGQGTRLTVV.

The chain joins TRBV4-2 to TRBJ2-3; D gene uncertain. Germline loops: CDR1 LGHNA, CDR2 YNFKEQ. The CDR3 has 15 amino acids. V lost 0 bases and J 0 bases, leaving 7 bases between the germline ends. CDR3 in DNA: TGTGCCAGCAGCCAAGATAGCCTTAGCACAGATACGCAGTATTTT. The encoded protein is CASSQDSLSTDTQYF.